The rows below give T cell receptor beta chains drawn from one sample of a study of OX40 agonist ivuxolimab in advanced cancers. Sequencing used immunoSEQ multiplex PCR; TCRdb keeps in-frame clones, though not all of them. This sample has about 66,000 clones, with roughly 85% found just once. The specimen was CD4+ or CD8+ T cells sorted from blood, collected in a trial of the OX40 agonist ivuxolimab. Receptor source: an adult with an advanced solid tumor such as melanoma, head and neck, liver or kidney cancer. The CDR3 runs from the conserved cysteine through the conserved F or W. A D gene is named only where the DNA matches it firmly. Part of the rows lack a size; the others show once, few, many or a class for expanded clones.

v_gene	abundance	d_gene	j_gene	CDR3nt	CDR3aa
TRBV5-1	-	-	TRBJ2-3	TGCGCCAGCAGCTTGGCAGGGCAGGTCACAGATACGCAGTATTTT	CASSLAGQVTDTQYF
TRBV5-4	once	-	TRBJ1-2	TGTGCCAGCAGCTTGGAATTCAACTCTTTATTTGGCTACACCTTC	CASSLEFNSLFGYTF
TRBV5-8	-	-	TRBJ1-1	TGTGCCAGCAGCTTGGGGGATATCGGGGCTTTCTTT	CASSLGDIGAFF
TRBV6-6	-	-	TRBJ1-2	TGTGCCAGCAGTTACTCGTGGGCAACGGACTATGGCTACACCTTC	CASSYSWATDYGYTF
TRBV10-3	-	TRBD1	TRBJ1-3	TGTGCCACCCTGGAAATCGGGACAGGGTATTCTGGAAACACCATATATTTT	CATLEIGTGYSGNTIYF
TRBV5-4	-	-	TRBJ1-1	TGTGCCAGCAGCTCTCATAGCGGGGTCCGGACTGAAGCTTTCTTT	CASSSHSGVRTEAFF
TRBV5-1	-	-	TRBJ2-2	TGCGCCAGCAGCTTGCTTTCGGGCGGGCCAGCGAACACCGGGGAGCTGTTTTTT	CASSLLSGGPANTGELFF
TRBV7-2	-	TRBD1	TRBJ1-4	TGTGCCAGCAGCTTAGGTGTGTCAGGGGGCAATGAAAAACTGTTTTTT	CASSLGVSGGNEKLFF
TRBV7-2	-	TRBD1	TRBJ1-2	TGTGCCAGCAGCTTTCAGACAGGGAGCGATACTGGCTACACCTTC	CASSFQTGSDTGYTF
TRBV6-1	-	TRBD1	TRBJ2-1	TGTGCCAGCAGTCCGGGACAGGGGGGCTACAATGAGCAGTTCTTC	CASSPGQGGYNEQFF
TRBV6-4	-	-	TRBJ2-1	TGTGCCAGATCGGGTTGGAGCGGAGAGCGCTCCTACAATGAGCAGTTCTTC	CARSGWSGERSYNEQFF
TRBV7-9	once	-	TRBJ1-3	TGTGCCAGCAGCCCCGACGGAAGAGGAAACACCATATATTTT	CASSPDGRGNTIYF
TRBV9	few	-	TRBJ1-3	TGTGCCAGCAGCCCCACGGATTGGTCCCGAACTCACTCTGGAAACACCATATATTTT	CASSPTDWSRTHSGNTIYF
TRBV28	-	-	TRBJ2-2	TGTGCCAGCAGTTTATGGGACACGAACACCGGGGAGCTGTTTTTT	CASSLWDTNTGELFF
TRBV7-2	-	TRBD1	TRBJ2-7	TGTGCCAGCAGCTTAGCGGGACAGGGTTTAATCTACGAGCAGTACTTC	CASSLAGQGLIYEQYF
TRBV5-1	-	TRBD2	TRBJ2-1	TGCGCCAGCAGCTTCATCTTCGCTAGCGGGAGGGATGAGCAGTTCTTC	CASSFIFASGRDEQFF
TRBV28	-	-	TRBJ1-5	TGTGCCACCCGGGACCTTCGAAACAATCAGCCCCAGCATTTT	CATRDLRNNQPQHF
TRBV2	-	-	TRBJ2-1	TGTGCCAGCAGTGAAAAGGCCCTCTCCTACAATGAGCAGTTCTTC	CASSEKALSYNEQFF
TRBV18	-	-	TRBJ1-5	TGTGCCAGCTCACCACAACATAGCAATCAGCCCCAGCATTTT	CASSPQHSNQPQHF
TRBV5-1	-	TRBD1	TRBJ2-5	TGCGCCAGCAGCTGGGGACAGGAGACCCAGTACTTC	CASSWGQETQYF
TRBV19	-	-	TRBJ2-2	TGTGCCAGTAGTCGGGCGGGGACGAACACCGGGGAGCTGTTTTTT	CASSRAGTNTGELFF
TRBV7-2	few	TRBD2	TRBJ2-7	TGTGCCAGCAGCTTAGTGCTAGCGGGGGAATACGAGCAGTACTTC	CASSLVLAGEYEQYF
TRBV5-4	once	-	TRBJ2-6	TGTGCCAGCAGCTTGGCCCGGACAGCCAGCTCTGGGGCCAACGTCCTGACTTTC	CASSLARTASSGANVLTF
TRBV7-6	-	TRBD1	TRBJ2-3	TGTGCCAGCAGCTTAGGCTACAGGGGAGCAGATACGCAGTATTTT	CASSLGYRGADTQYF
TRBV28	-	TRBD1	TRBJ2-4	TGTGCCAGCAGACTACAGGGGATCGGCATTCAGTACTTC	CASRLQGIGIQYF
TRBV6-5	-	-	TRBJ1-1	TGTGCCAGCAGTTCCGGCCAGCTGGCTCACACTGAAGCTTTCTTT	CASSSGQLAHTEAFF
TRBV11-3	-	-	TRBJ1-5	TGTGCCAGCAGCAACTTAGACGTCAGCCCGGGCAATCAGCCCCAGCATTTT	CASSNLDVSPGNQPQHF
TRBV7-3	-	-	TRBJ2-3	TGTGCCAGCAGCTTAACGCCGGATACGCAGTATTTT	CASSLTPDTQYF
TRBV6-1	-	-	TRBJ2-3	TGTGCCAGCAGTGAACTGGGACAAGAGCAAGATACGCAGTATTTT	CASSELGQEQDTQYF
TRBV2	-	TRBD1	TRBJ2-5	TGTGCCAGCAGTTGGGACAGGGTGCAAGAGACCCAGTACTTC	CASSWDRVQETQYF
TRBV5-5	once	-	TRBJ2-5	TGTGCCAGCAGCTTGCGGGCAGGACAGGAGACCCAGTACTTC	CASSLRAGQETQYF
TRBV5-8	-	TRBD1	TRBJ2-5	TGTGCCAGCAGCAGTGGGACAGGGGAGTGGGAGACCCAGTACTTC	CASSSGTGEWETQYF
TRBV4-1	few	-	TRBJ1-2	TGCGCCAGCAGCCAAGATAGGGACAAACACTATGGCTACACCTTC	CASSQDRDKHYGYTF
TRBV6-1	-	-	TRBJ1-2	TGTGCCAGCAGTCCTAGGGACTTTACCTCCTATGGCTACATCTTC	CASSPRDFTSYGYIF
TRBV5-4	-	-	TRBJ2-3	TGTGCCAGCAGCTCCTTCGTGCAGAAACAATCGGATACGCAGTATTTT	CASSSFVQKQSDTQYF
TRBV18	-	TRBD1	TRBJ1-2	TGTGCCAGCTCACGAGACAGGGTCCCTCAGAATGGCTACACCTTC	CASSRDRVPQNGYTF
TRBV2	-	-	TRBJ2-4	TGTGCCAGCAGTCAGGGGGCGGGGGACATTCAGTACTTC	CASSQGAGDIQYF
TRBV6-5	-	TRBD2	TRBJ2-1	TGTGCCAGAACGGGACTAGCGGGATTCAATGAGCAGTTCTTC	CARTGLAGFNEQFF
TRBV5-4	-	-	TRBJ2-7	TGTGCCAGCAGCCTACAGTACCCGTCCTACGAGCAGTACTTC	CASSLQYPSYEQYF
TRBV5-1	-	-	TRBJ2-3	TGCGCCAGCAGCTTCGGGCCACTGGCTGGAGATACGCAGTATTTT	CASSFGPLAGDTQYF
TRBV6-1	-	-	TRBJ1-2	TGTGCCAGCAGTGAACGAGGGCGCGGCTACACCTTC	CASSERGRGYTF
TRBV7-2	-	TRBD2	TRBJ2-3	TGTGCCAGCAGCTTAGGGGTTGCGGGGGGGCCCACAGATACGCAGTATTTT	CASSLGVAGGPTDTQYF